This T cell receptor (beta chain) was documented in a study of identical twins. Trimming left V 2 bases short and J 6 bases short, with 5 bases between. Germline CDR1 and CDR2: MNHEY and SVGEGT. The CDR3 covers 11 residues. TCRdb analysed the 5' RACE reads with MiXCR anew, one entry per CDR3 protein. This table holds approximately 210,000 distinct CDR3 sequences, 5% to 7% found once. This clonotype was seen repeatedly, ten times or more. This same sample was also part of a study on T cells expressing NK-cell markers. Per that study: Among eight sequenced donors, seven carried HCMV seropositivity while one was seronegative. The leading position in the CD3+CD56-NKG2C+ fraction of a few donors also went to these clonotypes.

The rearrangement links TRBV6-2 or TRBV6-3 to TRBJ2-7, with unresolved D. The specimen was CD8+ T cells sorted from blood. The sequence was obtained from a woman aged 18 to 35 in good health. CDR3 in amino acids: CASSYGREQYF. DNA of the CDR3: TGTGCCAGCAGTTACGGTCGCGAGCAGTACTTC.